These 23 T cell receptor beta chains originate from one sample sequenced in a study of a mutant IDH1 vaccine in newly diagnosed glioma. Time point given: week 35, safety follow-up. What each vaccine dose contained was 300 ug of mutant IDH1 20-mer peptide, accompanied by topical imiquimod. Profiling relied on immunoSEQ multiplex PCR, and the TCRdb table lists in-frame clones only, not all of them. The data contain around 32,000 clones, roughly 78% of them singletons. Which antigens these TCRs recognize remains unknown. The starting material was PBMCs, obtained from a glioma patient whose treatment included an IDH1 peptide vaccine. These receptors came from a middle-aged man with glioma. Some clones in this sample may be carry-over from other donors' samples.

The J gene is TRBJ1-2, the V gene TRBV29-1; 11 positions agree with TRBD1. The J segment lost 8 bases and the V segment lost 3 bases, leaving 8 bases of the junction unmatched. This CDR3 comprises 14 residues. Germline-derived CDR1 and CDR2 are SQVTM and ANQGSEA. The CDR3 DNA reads TGCAGCGTTGACCCGGACAGGGGGCCCGGGGGCTACACCTTC. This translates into CSVDPDRGPGGYTF.

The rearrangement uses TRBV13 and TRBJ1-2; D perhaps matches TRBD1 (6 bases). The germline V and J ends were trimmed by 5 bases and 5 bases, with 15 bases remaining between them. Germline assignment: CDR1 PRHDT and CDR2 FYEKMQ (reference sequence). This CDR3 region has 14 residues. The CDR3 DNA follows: TGTGCCAGCAGCCCGAGGGGGACAATATATGGCTACACCTTC. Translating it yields CASSPRGTIYGYTF. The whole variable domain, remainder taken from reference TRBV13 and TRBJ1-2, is AAGVIQSPRHLIKEKRETATLKCYPIPRHDTVYWYQQGPGQDPQFLISFYEKMQSDKGSIPDRFSAQQFSDYHSELNMSSLELGDSALYFCASSPRGTIYGYTFGSGTRLTVV.

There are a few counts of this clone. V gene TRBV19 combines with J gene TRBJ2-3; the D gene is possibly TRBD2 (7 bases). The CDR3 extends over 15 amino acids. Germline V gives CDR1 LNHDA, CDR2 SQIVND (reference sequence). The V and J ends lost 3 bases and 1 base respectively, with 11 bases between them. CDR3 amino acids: CASSIGGGGTDTQYF. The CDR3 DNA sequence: TGTGCCAGTAGTATTGGCGGGGGCGGCACAGATACGCAGTATTTT.

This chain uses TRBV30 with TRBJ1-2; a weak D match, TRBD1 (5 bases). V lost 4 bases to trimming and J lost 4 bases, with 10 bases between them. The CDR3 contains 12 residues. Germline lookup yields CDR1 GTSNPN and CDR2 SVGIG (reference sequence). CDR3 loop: CAWKKGFYGYTF. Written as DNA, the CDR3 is TGTGCCTGGAAGAAGGGGTTCTATGGCTACACCTTC.

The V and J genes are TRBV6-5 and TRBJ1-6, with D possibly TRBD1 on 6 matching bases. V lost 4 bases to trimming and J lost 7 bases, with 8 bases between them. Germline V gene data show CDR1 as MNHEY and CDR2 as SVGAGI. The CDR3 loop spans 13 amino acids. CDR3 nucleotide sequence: TGTGCCAGCAGTTCGGACAGAAATTCACCCCTCCACTTT. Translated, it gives CASSSDRNSPLHF.

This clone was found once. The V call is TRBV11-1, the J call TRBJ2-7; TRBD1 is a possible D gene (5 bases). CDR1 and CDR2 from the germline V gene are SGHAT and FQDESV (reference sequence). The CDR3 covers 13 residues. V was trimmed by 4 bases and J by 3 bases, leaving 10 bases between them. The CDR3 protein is CASSSDNNYEQYF. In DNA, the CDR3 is TGTGCCAGCAGCTCGGACAATAACTACGAGCAGTACTTC. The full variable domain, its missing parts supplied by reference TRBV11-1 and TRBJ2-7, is EAEVAQSPRYKITEKSQAVAFWCDPISGHATLYWYRQILGQGPELLVQFQDESVVDDSQLPKDRFSAERLKGVDSTLKIQPAELGDSAMYLCASSSDNNYEQYFGPGTRLTVT.

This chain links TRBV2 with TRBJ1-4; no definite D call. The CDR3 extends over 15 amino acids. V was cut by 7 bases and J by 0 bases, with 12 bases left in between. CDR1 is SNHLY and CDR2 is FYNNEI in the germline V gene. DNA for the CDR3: TGTGCCAGCAACCCCGGACGGGCAACTAATGAAAAACTGTTTTTT. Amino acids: CASNPGRATNEKLFF.

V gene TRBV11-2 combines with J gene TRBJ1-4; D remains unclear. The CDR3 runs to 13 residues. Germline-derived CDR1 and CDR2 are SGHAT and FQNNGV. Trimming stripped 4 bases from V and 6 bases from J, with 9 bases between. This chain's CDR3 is CASSYYHDEKLFF. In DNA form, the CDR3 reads TGTGCCAGCAGCTATTACCATGATGAAAAACTGTTTTTT.

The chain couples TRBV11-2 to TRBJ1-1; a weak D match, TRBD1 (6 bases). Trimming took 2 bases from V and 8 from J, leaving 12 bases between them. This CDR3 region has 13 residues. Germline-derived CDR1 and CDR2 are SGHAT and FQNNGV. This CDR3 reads CASSLWRTEEAFF. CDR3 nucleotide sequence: TGTGCCAGCAGCTTATGGAGGACAGAGGAAGCTTTCTTT.

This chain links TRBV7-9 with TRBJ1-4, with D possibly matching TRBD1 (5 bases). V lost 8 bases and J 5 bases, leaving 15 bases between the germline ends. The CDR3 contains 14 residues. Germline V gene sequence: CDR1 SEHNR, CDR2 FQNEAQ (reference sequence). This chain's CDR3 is CASRPGVDNEKLFF. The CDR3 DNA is TGTGCCAGCCGGCCGGGGGTTGACAATGAAAAACTGTTTTTT.

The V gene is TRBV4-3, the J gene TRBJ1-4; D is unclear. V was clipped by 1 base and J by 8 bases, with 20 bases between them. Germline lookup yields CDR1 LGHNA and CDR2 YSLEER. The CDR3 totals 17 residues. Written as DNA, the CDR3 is TGCGCCAGCAGCCAAGCCCCCCAAGTCCAACGGTGGGAAAAACTGTTTTTT. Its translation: CASSQAPQVQRWEKLFF.

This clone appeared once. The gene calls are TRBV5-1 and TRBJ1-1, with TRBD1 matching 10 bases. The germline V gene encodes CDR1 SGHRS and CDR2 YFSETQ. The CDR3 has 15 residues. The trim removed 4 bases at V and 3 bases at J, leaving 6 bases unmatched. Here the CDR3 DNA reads TGCGCCAGCAGCCCACGACAGGGGGCTGACACTGAAGCTTTCTTT. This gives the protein CASSPRQGADTEAFF.

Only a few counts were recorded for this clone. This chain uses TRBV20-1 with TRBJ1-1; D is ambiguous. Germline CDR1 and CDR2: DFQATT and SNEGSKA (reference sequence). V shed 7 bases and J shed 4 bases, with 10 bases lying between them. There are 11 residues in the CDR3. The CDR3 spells CSVNRGTEAFF. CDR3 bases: TGCAGTGTTAATCGGGGCACTGAAGCTTTCTTT.

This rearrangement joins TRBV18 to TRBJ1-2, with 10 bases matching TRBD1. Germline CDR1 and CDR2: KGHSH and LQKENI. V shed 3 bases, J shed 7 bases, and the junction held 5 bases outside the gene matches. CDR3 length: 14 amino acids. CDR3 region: CASSPDRGESGYTF. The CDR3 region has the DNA TGTGCCAGCTCACCGGACAGGGGGGAGAGTGGCTACACCTTC.

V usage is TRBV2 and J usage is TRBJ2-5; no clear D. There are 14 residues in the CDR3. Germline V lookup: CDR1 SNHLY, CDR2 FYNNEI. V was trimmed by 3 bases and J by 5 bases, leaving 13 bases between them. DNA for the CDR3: TGTGCCAGCAGTGATGGTGTAGCTCTGGAGACCCAGTACTTC. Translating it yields CASSDGVALETQYF. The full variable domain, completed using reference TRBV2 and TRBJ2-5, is EPEVTQTPSHQVTQMGQEVILRCVPISNHLYFYWYRQILGQKVEFLVSFYNNEISEKSEIFDDQFSVERPDGSNFTLKIRSTKLEDSAMYFCASSDGVALETQYFGPGTRLLVL.

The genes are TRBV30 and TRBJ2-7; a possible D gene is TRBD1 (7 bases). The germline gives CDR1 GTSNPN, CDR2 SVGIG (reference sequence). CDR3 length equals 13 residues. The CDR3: CAGAGGKGYEQYF. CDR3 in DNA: TGTGCGGGGGCAGGGGGGAAAGGATACGAGCAGTACTTC. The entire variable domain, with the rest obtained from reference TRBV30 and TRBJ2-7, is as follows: SQTIHQWPATLVQPVGSPLSLECTVEGTSNPNLYWYRQAAGRGLQLLFYSVGIGQISSEVPQNLSASRPQDRQFILSSKKLLLSDSGFYLCAGAGGKGYEQYFGPGTRLTVT.

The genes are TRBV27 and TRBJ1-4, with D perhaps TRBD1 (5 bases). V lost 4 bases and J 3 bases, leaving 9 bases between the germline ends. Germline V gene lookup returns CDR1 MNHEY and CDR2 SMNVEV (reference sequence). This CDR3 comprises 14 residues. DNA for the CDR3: TGTGCCAGCAGTTCAGGGCATTCTAATGAAAAACTGTTTTTT. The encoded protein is CASSSGHSNEKLFF.

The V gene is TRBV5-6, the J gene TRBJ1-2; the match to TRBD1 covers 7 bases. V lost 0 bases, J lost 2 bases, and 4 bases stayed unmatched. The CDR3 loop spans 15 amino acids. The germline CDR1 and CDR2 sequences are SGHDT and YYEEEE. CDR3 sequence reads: CASSLEGGGNYGYTF. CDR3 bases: TGTGCCAGCAGCTTGGAAGGGGGCGGAAACTATGGCTACACCTTC.

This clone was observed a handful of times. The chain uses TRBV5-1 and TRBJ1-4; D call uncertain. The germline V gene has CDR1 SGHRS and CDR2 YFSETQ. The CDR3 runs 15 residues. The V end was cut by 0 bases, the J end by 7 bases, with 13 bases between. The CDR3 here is CASSLGDMGIEKLFF. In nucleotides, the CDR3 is TGCGCCAGCAGCTTGGGCGATATGGGGATTGAAAAACTGTTTTTT.

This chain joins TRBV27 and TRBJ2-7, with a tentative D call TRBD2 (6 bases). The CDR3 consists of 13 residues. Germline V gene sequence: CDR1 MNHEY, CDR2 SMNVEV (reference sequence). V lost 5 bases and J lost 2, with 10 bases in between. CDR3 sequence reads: CASSQGGPYEQYF. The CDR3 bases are TGTGCCAGCAGTCAAGGAGGGCCCTACGAGCAGTACTTC.

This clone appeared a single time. The DNA of the CDR3 is TGTGCCAGCAGCTTAGAGGTATTGGACACTGAAGCTTTCTTT. This sequence encodes CASSLEVLDTEAFF. The rearrangement uses TRBV7-6 and TRBJ1-1; D is undetermined. Germline V gene data show CDR1 as SGHVS and CDR2 as FNYEAQ. V was cut by 1 base and J by 3 bases, with 9 bases left in between. The CDR3 is 14 residues long.

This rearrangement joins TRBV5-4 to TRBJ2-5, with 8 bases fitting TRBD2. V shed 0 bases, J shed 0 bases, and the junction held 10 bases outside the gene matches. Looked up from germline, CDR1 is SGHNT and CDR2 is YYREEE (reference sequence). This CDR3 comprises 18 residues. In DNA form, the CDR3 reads TGTGCCAGCAGCTTGGGGTTGAGCGGGGGCCAGTACCAAGAGACCCAGTACTTC. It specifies CASSLGLSGGQYQETQYF.

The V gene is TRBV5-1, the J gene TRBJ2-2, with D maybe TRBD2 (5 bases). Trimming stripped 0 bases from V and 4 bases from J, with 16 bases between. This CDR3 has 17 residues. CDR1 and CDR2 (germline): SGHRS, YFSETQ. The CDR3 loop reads CASSLGYFEGSTGELFF. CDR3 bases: TGCGCCAGCAGCTTGGGGTATTTCGAGGGTTCCACCGGGGAGCTGTTTTTT.